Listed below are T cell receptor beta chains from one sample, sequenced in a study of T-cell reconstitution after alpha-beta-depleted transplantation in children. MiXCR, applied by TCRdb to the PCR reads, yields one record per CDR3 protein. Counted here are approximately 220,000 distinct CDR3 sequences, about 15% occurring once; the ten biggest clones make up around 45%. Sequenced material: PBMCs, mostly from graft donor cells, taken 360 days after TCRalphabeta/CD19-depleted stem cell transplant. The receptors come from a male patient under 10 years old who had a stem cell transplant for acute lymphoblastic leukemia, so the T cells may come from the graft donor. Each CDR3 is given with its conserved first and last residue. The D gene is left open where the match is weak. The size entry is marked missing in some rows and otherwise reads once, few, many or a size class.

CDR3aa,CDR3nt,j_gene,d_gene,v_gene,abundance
CSVDGTGGRGETQYF,TGCAGCGTTGATGGTACAGGGGGTAGAGGCGAGACCCAGTACTTC,TRBJ2-5,TRBD1,TRBV29-1,many
CASSRNPGVSRHEQFF,TGTGCCAGCAGTCGCAATCCCGGGGTATCGCGCCATGAGCAGTTCTTC,TRBJ2-1,NA,TRBV27,few
CSARDRTGGVETQYF,TGCAGTGCTAGAGATCGAACAGGGGGTGTGGAGACCCAGTACTTC,TRBJ2-5,TRBD1,TRBV20-1,NA
CASSIARDRGWTDTQYF,TGTGCCAGCAGCATAGCCCGGGACAGGGGTTGGACAGATACGCAGTATTTT,TRBJ2-3,TRBD1,TRBV7-8,few
CASTPVWTSYNEQFF,TGTGCCAGCACCCCGGTATGGACCTCCTACAATGAGCAGTTCTTC,TRBJ2-1,NA,TRBV12-3/TRBV12-4,few
CSASLYRLAGTNEQFF,TGCAGTGCTAGCCTATACCGGCTAGCGGGGACAAATGAGCAGTTCTTC,TRBJ2-1,TRBD2,TRBV20-1,many
CSASPRGSGRALKQFF,TGCAGTGCTAGTCCCCGGGGTAGCGGGAGGGCCTTGAAGCAGTTCTTC,TRBJ2-1,TRBD2,TRBV20-1,few
CASRPRGPGNTIYF,TGTGCCAGCAGACCGCGAGGCCCTGGAAACACCATATATTTT,TRBJ1-3,NA,TRBV7-8,few
CSVKPGHGRISNQPQHF,TGCAGCGTCAAGCCGGGACACGGACGTATTAGCAATCAGCCCCAGCATTTT,TRBJ1-5,NA,TRBV29-1,many
CASTPETGNYGYTF,TGTGCCAGCACCCCAGAGACAGGAAACTATGGCTACACCTTC,TRBJ1-2,NA,TRBV2,many
CSARGQGGGTDTQYF,TGCAGTGCTAGGGGACAGGGCGGGGGCACAGATACGCAGTATTTT,TRBJ2-3,TRBD1,TRBV20-1,many
CASSPHVRETQYF,TGTGCCAGCAGCCCACACGTCAGAGAGACCCAGTACTTC,TRBJ2-5,NA,TRBV7-9,NA
CASGRDTTGLANEQFF,TGTGCTAGTGGTCGCGACACGACGGGACTAGCCAATGAGCAGTTCTTC,TRBJ2-1,TRBD2,TRBV12-5,few
CASSVTGENTEAFF,TGTGCCAGCAGCGTTACAGGGGAGAACACTGAAGCTTTCTTT,TRBJ1-1,TRBD1,TRBV9,few
CASSPRVSSYNEQFF,TGTGCCAGCAGTCCGCGGGTGAGCTCCTACAATGAGCAGTTCTTC,TRBJ2-1,NA,TRBV27,few
CASSYIGLAGNEQFF,TGTGCCAGCAGTTACATCGGTCTAGCGGGGAATGAGCAGTTCTTC,TRBJ2-1,TRBD2,TRBV6-2/TRBV6-3,NA
CASSFARDSDTQYF,TGTGCCAGCAGTTTCGCCCGGGACTCAGATACGCAGTATTTT,TRBJ2-3,NA,TRBV11-2,few
CASSLRGGDNQPQHF,TGTGCCAGCAGTTTAAGAGGGGGGGACAATCAGCCCCAGCATTTT,TRBJ1-5,NA,TRBV12-3/TRBV12-4,NA
CASSLPGADWEGRETQYF,TGTGCCAGCAGTTTACCTGGGGCTGATTGGGAGGGACGGGAGACCCAGTACTTC,TRBJ2-5,TRBD2,TRBV28,NA
CASSSTWDWYNEQFF,TGTGCCAGCAGCTCAACCTGGGACTGGTACAATGAGCAGTTCTTC,TRBJ2-1,NA,TRBV5-6,many
CSARGRGVTGTGTGELFF,TGCAGTGCTAGGGGTCGGGGGGTTACCGGAACGGGGACCGGGGAGCTGTTTTTT,TRBJ2-2,TRBD2,TRBV20-1,NA
CSARTTGYEQYF,TGCAGTGCTAGAACAACAGGCTACGAGCAGTACTTC,TRBJ2-7,NA,TRBV20-1,NA
CASSYFRDRGERETQYF,TGTGCCAGCAGTTACTTTCGGGACCGCGGGGAGCGAGAGACCCAGTACTTC,TRBJ2-5,NA,TRBV6-5,NA
CASSARSIYYEQYF,TGTGCCAGTAGCGCGAGGAGCATTTACTACGAGCAGTACTTC,TRBJ2-7,NA,TRBV19,NA
CSASPSGGAGDTRYF,TGCAGTGCTAGCCCTAGCGGGGGGGCAGGAGATACGCGGTATTTT,TRBJ2-3,TRBD2,TRBV20-1,NA
CASSLRTSGGSYNEQFF,TGTGCCAGCAGCTTGAGGACTAGCGGAGGCTCCTACAATGAGCAGTTCTTC,TRBJ2-1,TRBD2,TRBV5-4,NA
CATARDRGYEQYF,TGTGCCACCGCCCGGGACAGGGGCTACGAGCAGTACTTC,TRBJ2-7,TRBD1,TRBV27,many
CASSLRQGATDTQYF,TGTGCCAGCAGTTTAAGACAGGGGGCAACAGATACGCAGTATTTT,TRBJ2-3,TRBD1,TRBV12-3/TRBV12-4,many
CSAWGTSTDTQYF,TGCAGCGCCTGGGGGACTAGCACAGATACGCAGTATTTT,TRBJ2-3,NA,TRBV29-1,NA
CATSSPQETQYF,TGTGCCACCAGCAGTCCCCAAGAGACCCAGTACTTC,TRBJ2-5,NA,TRBV24-1,NA
CASSSEASPITGELFF,TGTGCCAGCAGCTCCGAAGCCTCCCCGATAACCGGGGAGCTGTTTTTT,TRBJ2-2,NA,TRBV7-8,few
CASSRDIAEQYF,TGCGCCAGCAGCCGGGACATTGCCGAGCAGTACTTC,TRBJ2-7,NA,TRBV5-1,few
CASRRLAGDEQYF,TGTGCCAGCAGGAGACTAGCGGGAGACGAGCAGTACTTC,TRBJ2-7,TRBD2,TRBV27,NA
CASSLGSAIYYFTYEQYF,TGTGCCAGCAGCTTAGGTTCAGCGATTTATTACTTTACCTACGAGCAGTACTTC,TRBJ2-7,NA,TRBV7-7,NA
CSARDRNSGVGYNEQFF,TGCAGTGCTAGAGATCGCAACTCGGGTGTAGGTTACAATGAGCAGTTCTTC,TRBJ2-1,NA,TRBV20-1,few
CASSPRTGGNTGELFF,TGTGCCAGCAGTCCACGGACAGGGGGGAACACCGGGGAGCTGTTTTTT,TRBJ2-2,TRBD1,TRBV6-1,few
CSVDSDYNYGYTF,TGCAGCGTTGACAGCGATTATAACTATGGCTACACCTTC,TRBJ1-2,NA,TRBV29-1,NA
CASSQVLAGSETQYF,TGCGCCAGCAGCCAAGTGCTAGCGGGCAGTGAGACCCAGTACTTC,TRBJ2-5,TRBD2,TRBV4-1,NA
CASTFRVAAHEQFF,TGTGCCAGTACTTTCCGAGTAGCGGCTCATGAGCAGTTCTTC,TRBJ2-1,NA,TRBV6-2/TRBV6-3,few
CASSVGQPFNYGYTF,TGTGCCAGCAGCGTGGGACAGCCCTTCAACTATGGCTACACCTTC,TRBJ1-2,TRBD1,TRBV12-3/TRBV12-4,few
CASSLGLSEIEAFF,TGTGCCAGCAGCTTGGGCCTTTCGGAGATTGAAGCTTTCTTT,TRBJ1-1,NA,TRBV5-5,NA
CASSFGDPTTNEQFF,TGTGCCAGCAGTTTCGGGGACCCTACTACCAATGAGCAGTTCTTC,TRBJ2-1,NA,TRBV27,NA
CASHFGFSGANVLTF,TGTGCCAGCCACTTTGGGTTTTCCGGGGCCAACGTCCTGACTTTC,TRBJ2-6,NA,TRBV6-5,few
CASSELIQGIVWEKLFF,TGTGCCAGCAGTGAACTAATTCAGGGAATTGTGTGGGAAAAACTGTTTTTT,TRBJ1-4,NA,TRBV6-1,few
CASSQVLAGVSGEQFF,TGCGCCAGCAGCCAAGTTCTAGCGGGAGTCTCGGGCGAGCAGTTCTTC,TRBJ2-1,TRBD2,TRBV4-1,few
CASSLGTGGTYEQYF,TGTGCCAGCAGCTTAGGCACAGGGGGCACCTACGAGCAGTACTTC,TRBJ2-7,TRBD1,TRBV11-1,NA
CASSLEGTDQETQYF,TGTGCCAGCAGCCTGGAGGGGACAGACCAAGAGACCCAGTACTTC,TRBJ2-5,NA,TRBV11-1,NA
CASSLSTRDTQYF,TGTGCCAGCAGTTTATCCACCCGAGATACGCAGTATTTT,TRBJ2-3,NA,TRBV12-3/TRBV12-4,NA
CASSELGPSTDTQYF,TGTGCCAGCAGCGAGCTTGGCCCGAGCACAGATACGCAGTATTTT,TRBJ2-3,NA,TRBV3-1,NA
CASSLIASSTDTQYF,TGCGCCAGCAGCTTGATCGCGTCTAGCACAGATACGCAGTATTTT,TRBJ2-3,NA,TRBV5-1,many
CASSLSARGQYSNQPQHF,TGTGCCAGCAGTTTATCGGCTAGGGGACAGTATAGCAATCAGCCCCAGCATTTT,TRBJ1-5,TRBD1,TRBV28,NA
CASIPRRDGYTF,TGTGCCAGCATCCCTCGACGAGATGGCTACACCTTC,TRBJ1-2,NA,TRBV2,NA
CSVYTYEREQYF,TGCAGCGTTTACACCTACGAGCGGGAGCAGTACTTC,TRBJ2-7,NA,TRBV29-1,few
CASKGDTGPYNEQFF,TGCGCCAGCAAGGGAGACACGGGTCCCTACAATGAGCAGTTCTTC,TRBJ2-1,NA,TRBV5-1,few
CSVPVARFPGNYGYTF,TGCAGCGTTCCCGTCGCGCGGTTTCCGGGGAACTATGGCTACACCTTC,TRBJ1-2,NA,TRBV29-1,few
CASSESIGGDDTQYF,TGCGCCAGCAGTGAGTCGATCGGCGGGGACGATACGCAGTATTTT,TRBJ2-3,NA,TRBV10-1,many
CASSQRGVSSYEQYF,TGTGCCAGCAGCCAAAGGGGGGTTAGCTCCTACGAGCAGTACTTC,TRBJ2-7,NA,TRBV7-2,NA
CSARPSGGETQYF,TGCAGTGCTAGACCTAGCGGGGGGGAGACCCAGTACTTC,TRBJ2-5,TRBD2,TRBV20-1,NA
CASSQDYRGGTDTQYF,TGCGCCAGCAGCCAAGATTACAGGGGTGGCACAGATACGCAGTATTTT,TRBJ2-3,TRBD1,TRBV4-3,few
CASRAYRGGNEQFF,TGTGCCAGCAGAGCCTACCGGGGGGGCAATGAGCAGTTCTTC,TRBJ2-1,TRBD2,TRBV6-2/TRBV6-3,NA